This T cell receptor (beta chain) was identified in a study of ipilimumab plus nivolumab after autologous stem cell transplantation. V dropped 4 bases and J dropped 3 bases, with 13 bases sitting between them. This CDR3 spans 14 amino acids. Looked up from germline, CDR1 is MNHNS and CDR2 is SASEGT. Sequenced by immunoSEQ multiplex PCR; TCRdb stores in-frame clones only, minus some. The sample consists of about 84,000 clones, nearly 85% of them appearing once. This receptor was identified in a male donor with diffuse large B-cell lymphoma. Here the sequenced sample was PBMCs, taken in a trial of ipilimumab plus nivolumab as post-transplant consolidation. The rearrangement uses TRBV6-1 and TRBJ2-7; TRBD2 is a possible D gene (5 bases). The CDR3 reads CASSGEDSIYEQYF. The CDR3 nucleotides read TGTGCCAGCAGTGGAGAGGACTCGATCTACGAGCAGTACTTC.